The clone carrying this T cell receptor beta chain ranks as large. What it binds is unknown. The sorted Tregs were CD4+CD25+CD127-/low cells. Adaptor-ligated barcode primers were used to amplify TRBV12-4/TRBJ1-2 clonotypes. In TCRdb, the multiplex PCR reads were re-called with MiXCR into one record per CDR3 protein. The data hold under 750 distinct CDR3 sequences, with around 10% observed a single time. The study's findings and limits: Tumor Tregs overlapped most with tumor, then blood, naive CD4+ cells.

V shed 10 bases and J shed 2 bases, with 17 bases lying between them. The CDR3 loop spans 14 amino acids. The clonotype comes from a female donor with breast cancer. The material sequenced was Tregs sorted from blood. The V call is TRBV12-3 or TRBV12-4, the J call TRBJ1-2, with D uncertain. The CDR3 region is CAIRPGRLNYGYTF. Written as DNA, the CDR3 is TGTGCCATCAGACCGGGTCGATTAAACTATGGCTACACCTTC.